Detailed here is one T cell receptor beta chain. Seattle patients were enrolled while actively infected and followed longitudinally. Measured with immunoSEQ multiplex PCR; TCRdb has only the in-frame clones, and not every one. The table includes some 220,000 clones, approximately 85% detected once. The data are from a study of blood T cell repertoires in COVID-19. Overall study context: PBMCs, B-cell-depleted T cells, or T cells provided the cDNA or gDNA that made up the material.

Trimming removed 7 bases at V and 5 bases at J, with 15 bases between. The CDR3 contains 15 residues. Per the germline V gene, CDR1 is MNHEY and CDR2 is SMNVEV (reference sequence). Input material: peripheral blood. This chain joins TRBV27 and TRBJ1-6; D gene unclear. The source is a man in his fifties or sixties with COVID-19, enrolled during active disease. CDR3 coding DNA: TGTGCCAGCACCTCCCCCGACACGAATAATTCACCCCTCCACTTT. Translation: CASTSPDTNNSPLHF.